This T cell receptor (beta chain) was profiled in a study of blood T cell repertoires in COVID-19. This clone was observed a single time. CDR1 and CDR2 (germline): SQVTM, ANQGSEA. V lost 6 bases and J 5 bases, leaving 16 bases between the germline ends. The CDR3 runs to 13 residues. Original processing notes: Reference gene primers were amplified, and this amplification served to estimate nucleated cell counts. Data came from immunoSEQ multiplex PCR; TCRdb stores just in-frame clones and leaves some out. That table is the source of V, J and clone size, and D and trimming were worked out from the DNA. The table lists around 150,000 clones, roughly 80% of them singletons.

This receptor was identified in a human donor in a cohort sampled during active COVID-19. The rearrangement joins TRBV29-1 to TRBJ2-5; D perhaps matches TRBD1 (6 bases). The sample consisted of peripheral blood. CDR3 bases: TGCAGCGTCCGCTGGGGGCTGGCGGAGACCCAGTACTTC. It is translated as CSVRWGLAETQYF.